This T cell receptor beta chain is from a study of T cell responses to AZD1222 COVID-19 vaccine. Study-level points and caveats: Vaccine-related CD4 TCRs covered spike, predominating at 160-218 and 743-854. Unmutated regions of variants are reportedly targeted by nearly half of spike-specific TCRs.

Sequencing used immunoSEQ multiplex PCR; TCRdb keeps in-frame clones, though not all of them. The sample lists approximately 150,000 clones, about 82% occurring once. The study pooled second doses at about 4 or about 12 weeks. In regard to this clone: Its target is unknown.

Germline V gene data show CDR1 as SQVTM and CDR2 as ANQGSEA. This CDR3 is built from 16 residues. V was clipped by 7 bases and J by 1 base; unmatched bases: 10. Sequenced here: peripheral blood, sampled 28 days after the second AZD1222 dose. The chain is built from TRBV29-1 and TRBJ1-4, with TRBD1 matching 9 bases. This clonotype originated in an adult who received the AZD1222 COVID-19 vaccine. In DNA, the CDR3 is TGCAGCGCCACAGGGGGCTCGGGGAAAACTAATGAAAAACTGTTTTTT. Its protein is CSATGGSGKTNEKLFF.